This T cell receptor (beta chain) was recorded in a study of OX40 agonist ivuxolimab in advanced cancers. The CDR3 is 14 residues long. Looked up from germline, CDR1 is SGHNT and CDR2 is YYREEE (reference sequence). Assay: immunoSEQ multiplex PCR; the TCRdb copy retains only in-frame clones and omits some. The sample includes approximately 59,000 clones, less than 90% of them seen just once. The receptor's source is an adult with an advanced solid tumor such as melanoma, head and neck, liver or kidney cancer. The J gene is TRBJ2-5, the V gene TRBV5-4; D might be TRBD1 or TRBD2, each matching 6 bases. The J call may be wrong; the DNA end is better matched by TRBJ2-7. Sample: CD4+ or CD8+ T cells sorted from blood, taken in a trial of the OX40 agonist ivuxolimab. In DNA form, the CDR3 reads TGTGCCAGCAGACCAGGCGGGACATCCTACGAGCAGTACTTC. It translates to CASRPGGTSYEQYF.